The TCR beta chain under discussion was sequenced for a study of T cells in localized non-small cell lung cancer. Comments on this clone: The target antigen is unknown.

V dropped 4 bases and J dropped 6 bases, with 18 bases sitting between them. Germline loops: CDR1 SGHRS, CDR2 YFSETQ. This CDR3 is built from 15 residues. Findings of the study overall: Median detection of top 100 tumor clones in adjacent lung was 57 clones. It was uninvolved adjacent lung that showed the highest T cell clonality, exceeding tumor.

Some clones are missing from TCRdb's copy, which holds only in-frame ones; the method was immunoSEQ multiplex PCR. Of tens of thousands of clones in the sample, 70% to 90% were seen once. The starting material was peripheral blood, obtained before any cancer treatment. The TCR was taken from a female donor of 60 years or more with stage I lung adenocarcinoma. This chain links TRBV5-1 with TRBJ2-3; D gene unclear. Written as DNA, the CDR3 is TGCGCCAGCAGCCCCTTTGTGGTAGTGGGGGATACGCAGTATTTT. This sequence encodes CASSPFVVVGDTQYF.